This T cell receptor beta chain emerged from a study of shared clonotypes between healthy human individuals. Study-level information: Each donor had three CD4 naive, three CD4 memory, two CD8 naive and one CD8 memory plate.

Only in-frame clones appear in the TCRdb table, and some are missing; sequencing was by immunoSEQ multiplex PCR. The sample shows hundreds of thousands of clones, 85% to 95% of them seen only once. V lost 1 base and J 5 bases, leaving 11 bases between the germline ends. There are 14 residues in the CDR3. Germline assignment: CDR1 MDHEN and CDR2 SYDVKM. Positively selected for CCR7, the CD45RO-negative cells used as naive CD8 cells excluded terminally differentiated effector memory CD45RA+ cells. This rearrangement joins TRBV28 to TRBJ1-1; TRBD1 is a possible D gene (5 bases). The receptor was derived from a woman aged 25-40 years in good health. Sequenced: naive CD8+ T cells sorted from blood. CDR3 in amino acids: CASSLSFWGTEAFF. The CDR3 DNA is TGTGCCAGCAGTTTATCGTTCTGGGGGACTGAAGCTTTCTTT.